A selection of T cell receptor beta chains follows, all from one sample in a study of neurological immune-mediated disorders. TCRdb redid the calling of the 5' RACE reads with MiXCR, one entry per CDR3 protein. The sample carries about 65,000 distinct CDR3 sequences, around 4% recorded once. The specimen sequenced was PBMCs. The receptors were gathered from a man aged 50-60 years with multiple sclerosis. The CDR3 runs from the conserved cysteine through the conserved F or W. The D gene is left open where the match is weak. Clone size is given for some rows only: seen once, a few or many times, or a class if the clone is expanded.

clone_size j_call v_call d_call cdr3_aa cdr3_nt
many TRBJ2-1 TRBV7-8 - CASSTTRTSNEQFF TGTGCCAGCAGCACGACTCGGACCAGCAATGAGCAGTTCTTC
many TRBJ1-2 TRBV12-3/TRBV12-4 - CASSHPTPNYGYTF TGTGCCAGCAGCCACCCAACACCAAACTATGGCTACACCTTC
many TRBJ1-3 TRBV10-3 - CAIRDTSGNTIYF TGTGCCATCAGAGACACCTCTGGAAACACCATATATTTT
many TRBJ2-5 TRBV9 - CASSVEPGVTQYF TGTGCCAGCAGCGTAGAACCGGGGGTGACCCAGTACTTC
- TRBJ1-5 TRBV28 - CAIQSVDQPQHF TGTGCCATTCAATCGGTGGATCAGCCCCAGCATTTT
- TRBJ2-6 TRBV5-1 - CASTGAVVSGANVLTF TGCGCCAGCACCGGGGCCGTGGTTTCTGGGGCCAACGTCCTGACTTTC
many TRBJ1-4 TRBV14 TRBD1 CASSHFQGAGEKLFF TGTGCCAGCAGCCATTTCCAGGGGGCGGGTGAAAAACTGTTTTTT
many TRBJ1-2 TRBV7-7 - CASSPGEGYGYTF TGTGCCAGCAGTCCAGGGGAAGGATATGGCTACACCTTC
many TRBJ1-6 TRBV20-1 - CSAKKRGNSYNSPLHF TGCAGTGCTAAGAAACGGGGGAACTCCTATAATTCACCCCTCCACTTT
many TRBJ2-2 TRBV7-2 - CASSQGQNTGELFF TGTGCCAGCAGCCAAGGACAGAACACCGGGGAGCTGTTTTTT
many TRBJ1-1 TRBV12-3/TRBV12-4 TRBD1 CASSRPGGSSTEAFF TGTGCCAGCAGTCGCCCAGGGGGCTCGTCCACTGAAGCTTTCTTT
many TRBJ2-2 TRBV20-1 TRBD1 CSAGPGGANTGELFF TGCAGTGCAGGACCAGGGGGCGCGAACACCGGGGAGCTGTTTTTT
many TRBJ2-1 TRBV5-5 - CASSLDGRPGNEQFF TGTGCCAGCAGCTTGGATGGCAGGCCTGGCAATGAGCAGTTCTTC
- TRBJ1-6 TRBV28 - CASSLSVGSNSPLNF TGTGCCAGCAGTTTATCGGTAGGGTCCAATTCACCCCTCAACTTT
many TRBJ2-6 TRBV5-1 - CASSIQLSGANVLTF TGCGCCAGCAGCATACAGCTCTCTGGGGCCAACGTCCTGACTTTC
many TRBJ1-1 TRBV5-1 TRBD1 CASSLAGTDYLNTEAFF TGCGCCAGCAGCTTGGCCGGGACAGACTACCTGAACACTGAAGCTTTCTTT
many TRBJ1-1 TRBV7-2 TRBD1 CASSLEGQVNTEAFF TGTGCCAGCAGCTTAGAGGGACAGGTTAACACTGAAGCTTTCTTT
many TRBJ2-1 TRBV9 - CASNEGPSSYNEQFF TGTGCCAGCAATGAGGGGCCAAGCTCCTACAATGAGCAGTTCTTC
many TRBJ1-1 TRBV3-1 TRBD1 CASSHGPGTGGRTEAFF TGTGCCAGCAGCCATGGTCCCGGGACAGGGGGGAGGACTGAAGCTTTCTTT
many TRBJ2-3 TRBV7-3 TRBD2 CASSLTPSGAGTDTQYF TGTGCCAGCAGCTTAACTCCTAGCGGGGCGGGCACAGATACGCAGTATTTT
many TRBJ2-3 TRBV18 - CASSPLRSTDTQYF TGTGCCAGCTCACCACTCAGGAGCACAGATACGCAGTATTTT
- TRBJ1-5 TRBV7-8 - CASSERTDLYSNQPQNF TGTGCCAGCAGCGAGAGGACAGACTTGTATAGCAATCAGCCCCAGAATTTT
many TRBJ2-5 TRBV29-1 - CSVELGEQETQYF TGCAGCGTTGAATTGGGAGAACAAGAGACCCAGTACTTC
many TRBJ2-7 TRBV29-1 TRBD1 CSVAGQVGYEQYF TGCAGCGTTGCCGGACAGGTAGGGTACGAGCAGTACTTC
many TRBJ1-5 TRBV27 - CASSWNGAKQPQHF TGTGCCAGCAGTTGGAATGGGGCGAAACAGCCCCAGCATTTT
few TRBJ1-2 TRBV10-2 - CASRGTAYGYTF TGCGCCAGCAGGGGGACTGCCTATGGCTACACCTTC
many TRBJ2-3 TRBV5-5 - CASRRDSGGTDTQYF TGTGCCAGCAGGCGCGACTCAGGAGGGACAGATACGCAGTATTTT
many TRBJ2-4 TRBV7-2 - CASRGGQNIQYF TGTGCCAGCAGGGGGGGACAAAACATTCAGTACTTC
many TRBJ2-2 TRBV7-2 - CASSSYTGELFF TGTGCCAGCAGCTCTTATACCGGGGAGCTGTTTTTT
many TRBJ1-5 TRBV4-1 TRBD1 CASRADRDSNQPQHF TGCGCCAGCAGAGCGGACAGGGACAGCAATCAGCCCCAGCATTTT
many TRBJ2-2 TRBV20-1 TRBD2 CSARSGGTTWELFF TGCAGTGCTAGGAGCGGGGGCACGACCTGGGAGCTGTTTTTT
many TRBJ1-1 TRBV10-3 - CAISEAENTEAFF TGTGCCATCAGTGAGGCGGAAAACACTGAAGCTTTCTTT
few TRBJ2-3 TRBV5-1 - CASSVDLPRTDTQYF TGCGCCAGCAGCGTGGACCTTCCGCGCACAGATACGCAGTATTTT
many TRBJ2-2 TRBV29-1 - CSVGTYRTATTGELFF TGCAGCGTTGGGACGTACAGAACGGCGACCACCGGGGAGCTGTTTTTT
many TRBJ1-1 TRBV9 TRBD1 CASSGTGFAEAFF TGTGCCAGCAGCGGGACAGGGTTCGCTGAAGCTTTCTTT
many TRBJ1-5 TRBV15 TRBD1 CATRAQGRSADQPQHF TGTGCCACCAGAGCACAGGGGCGGAGCGCGGATCAGCCCCAGCATTTT
many TRBJ2-2 TRBV5-1 - CASSLLTATGELFF TGCGCCAGCAGCTTGTTGACAGCCACCGGGGAGCTGTTTTTT
many TRBJ2-3 TRBV29-1 - CSVEEPSGTDTQYF TGCAGCGTTGAAGAGCCTAGCGGCACAGATACGCAGTATTTT
many TRBJ1-1 TRBV19 - CASSIYGQVNTEAFF TGTGCCAGTAGTATATACGGGCAAGTGAACACTGAAGCTTTCTTT
many TRBJ2-1 TRBV7-8 TRBD2 CASSPSGAPYNEQFF TGTGCCAGCAGCCCTAGCGGGGCCCCGTACAATGAGCAGTTCTTC
many TRBJ1-6 TRBV20-1 - CSARVRESSYNSPLHF TGCAGTGCTAGAGTTAGGGAAAGCTCCTATAATTCACCCCTCCACTTT
many TRBJ2-3 TRBV20-1 - CSALADYTAQYF TGCAGTGCTCTTGCAGACTATACGGCGCAGTATTTT
many TRBJ1-1 TRBV7-9 TRBD1 CASRWTGGNTEAFF TGTGCCAGCAGATGGACAGGGGGCAACACTGAAGCTTTCTTT
few TRBJ1-2 TRBV19 - CASSTAGENYGYTF TGTGCCAGTAGTACCGCGGGGGAGAACTATGGCTACACCTTC
many TRBJ1-4 TRBV5-1 TRBD1 CASSFGTAANEKLFF TGCGCCAGCAGCTTCGGGACAGCAGCTAATGAAAAACTGTTTTTT
many TRBJ2-5 TRBV2 - CASSEFVETQYF TGTGCCAGCAGTGAGTTTGTCGAGACCCAGTACTTC
many TRBJ1-1 TRBV6-6 TRBD1 CASSGTATLRVNTEAFF TGTGCCAGCAGTGGGACAGCAACCTTGCGGGTGAACACTGAAGCTTTCTTT
many TRBJ1-4 TRBV4-1 - CASSQDMGMGFLADEKLFF TGCGCCAGCAGCCAAGATATGGGGATGGGCTTCTTGGCAGATGAAAAACTGTTTTTT
many TRBJ2-7 TRBV7-2 - CASSLGLGNYEQYF TGTGCCAGCAGCTTAGGTTTGGGAAACTACGAGCAGTACTTC
many TRBJ1-1 TRBV6-6 - CASSYSVPGGPGGTEAFF TGTGCCAGCAGTTACTCGGTCCCGGGGGGGCCCGGAGGTACTGAAGCTTTCTTT
many TRBJ2-7 TRBV20-1 TRBD1 CSAGNAGTGRNEQYF TGCAGTGCGGGAAATGCCGGGACAGGGAGGAACGAGCAGTACTTC
many TRBJ1-5 TRBV2 - CASSGPSNQPQHF TGTGCCAGCAGTGGACCTAGCAATCAGCCCCAGCATTTT
many TRBJ1-5 TRBV5-1 - CASSLEGDTYQPQHF TGCGCCAGCAGCTTGGAAGGTGATACATATCAGCCCCAGCATTTT
many TRBJ2-5 TRBV5-1 - CASSLNLETQYF TGCGCCAGCAGCTTGAATCTAGAGACCCAGTACTTC